This entry concerns a single T cell receptor beta chain. This CDR3 has 17 residues. The germline gives CDR1 DFQATT, CDR2 SNEGSKA (reference sequence). V was pared by 1 base and J by 12 bases, with 27 bases between. Reverse transcription used roughly 0.45 to 1 ug RNA and random hexamers. TCRdb fed the immunoSEQ multiplex PCR reads into MiXCR, producing one record per CDR3 protein. The sample includes just over 150,000 distinct CDR3 sequences, 85% to 95% seen only once; the top ten take approximately 0.15%. This sample was taken from a study of CD8 T cells in Susac syndrome. Whole-study context: Among the sequenced Susac syndrome patients, roughly six had active disease while about eight were in remission.

What was sequenced was CD4+ T cells from PBMCs. This TCR came from a human donor with Susac syndrome. The chain is built from TRBV20-1 and TRBJ1-4; tentatively, D is TRBD1 (5 bases). CDR3: CSARAVGGDQLPNQLFF. The CDR3 DNA sequence: TGCAGTGCTAGAGCCGTGGGAGGGGACCAGCTCCCGAATCAACTGTTTTTT.